Listed below are T cell receptor beta chains from one sample, sequenced in a study of T cell repertoires in cytomegalovirus infection. TCRdb re-called the reads with MiXCR, one entry per CDR3 protein. The sample lists approximately 200,000 distinct CDR3 sequences, about 28% occurring once. The sequenced sample consisted of PBMCs. These receptors all stem from a human donor in good health (CMV status not recorded). Some clones in this sample may be carry-over from other donors' samples. Both conserved end residues are part of each CDR3. D genes are given only for firm matches. Clone size, where shown, is once, few, many, or a class for clones that have expanded.

d_call j_call v_call clone_size cdr3_aa cdr3_nt
. TRBJ2-3 TRBV19 few CASKEGTSTDTQYF TGTGCCAGTAAAGAGGGGACTAGCACAGATACGCAGTATTTT
. TRBJ2-6 TRBV13 . CASSPGTRSGANVLTF TGTGCCAGCAGCCCCGGGACCAGAAGTGGGGCCAACGTCCTGACTTTC
. TRBJ1-5 TRBV6-2/TRBV6-3 few CASSYSRSEDGNQPQHF TGTGCCAGCAGTTACTCGCGCTCGGAGGACGGGAATCAGCCCCAGCATTTT
. TRBJ1-6 TRBV6-6 few CASSPGPAGSPLHF TGTGCCAGCAGTCCGGGACCGGCGGGCTCACCCCTCCACTTT
TRBD1 TRBJ1-4 TRBV7-6 . CASSPDRGDEKLFF TGTGCCAGCAGCCCAGACAGGGGGGATGAAAAACTGTTTTTT
. TRBJ1-2 TRBV27 few CASSLGTSEGGYTF TGTGCCAGCAGTTTGGGGACATCCGAGGGGGGCTACACCTTC
TRBD2 TRBJ2-1 TRBV12-3/TRBV12-4 . CASSSLGRGNYNEQFF TGTGCCAGCAGTTCCTTGGGGCGGGGGAACTACAATGAGCAGTTCTTC
TRBD1 TRBJ1-5 TRBV29-1 . CSIRQGSNQPQHF TGCAGCATTAGACAGGGTAGCAATCAGCCCCAGCATTTT
. TRBJ2-6 TRBV19 many CASSIVGVGANVLTF TGTGCCAGTAGTATAGTGGGGGTCGGGGCCAACGTCCTGACTTTC
. TRBJ2-5 TRBV10-3 . CAISDQGTSFETQYF TGTGCCATCAGTGATCAAGGGACCTCATTCGAGACCCAGTACTTC
. TRBJ1-1 TRBV4-3 many CASSQAKGEAFF TGCGCCAGCAGCCAAGCAAAAGGTGAAGCTTTCTTT
TRBD1 TRBJ1-4 TRBV2 few CASLGQGTTNEKLFF TGTGCCAGCTTGGGACAGGGGACAACTAATGAAAAACTGTTTTTT
. TRBJ2-1 TRBV7-9 . CASSFLQYNEQFF TGTGCCAGCAGCTTCCTCCAATACAATGAGCAGTTCTTC
. TRBJ2-7 TRBV30 few CAWIPSGASWEQYF TGTGCCTGGATTCCTTCAGGGGCGTCGTGGGAGCAGTACTTC
. TRBJ1-6 TRBV5-4 . CASSSRTRRDSPLHF TGTGCCAGCAGCTCCCGGACAAGACGGGATTCACCCCTCCACTTT
. TRBJ2-3 TRBV30 . CAWSAGTSDTQYF TGTGCCTGGAGTGCCGGGACATCAGATACGCAGTATTTT
TRBD2 TRBJ2-3 TRBV7-2 many CASSSGLAGANTDTQYF TGTGCCAGCAGCTCCGGACTAGCGGGGGCCAACACAGATACGCAGTATTTT
. TRBJ2-3 TRBV6-2/TRBV6-3 few CASSLGPLEFKRTDTQYF TGTGCCAGCAGCCTCGGCCCTTTGGAATTCAAACGCACAGATACGCAGTATTTT
. TRBJ1-1 TRBV12-3/TRBV12-4 . CASGRGVNTDAFF TGTGCCAGCGGACGAGGGGTGAACACTGACGCTTTCTTT
TRBD2 TRBJ2-7 TRBV4-1 . CASSQLAGSSYEQYF TGTGCCAGCAGCCAACTAGCGGGTAGCTCCTACGAGCAGTACTTC
TRBD1 TRBJ2-3 TRBV6-1 few CASTRDSYSTDTQYF TGTGCCAGCACCCGGGACAGCTATAGCACAGATACGCAGTATTTT
. TRBJ1-4 TRBV6-8 few CASSPGIWDEKLFF TGTGCCAGCAGTCCAGGGATTTGGGATGAAAAACTGTTTTTT
. TRBJ1-4 TRBV6-5 . CASSPDVWKPNEKLFF TGTGCCAGCAGCCCCGACGTATGGAAACCTAATGAAAAACTGTTTTTT
. TRBJ2-7 TRBV4-1 many CASSQDGDGYEQYF TGCGCCAGCAGCCAAGATGGGGATGGCTACGAGCAGTACTTC
. TRBJ1-1 TRBV29-1 . CSVEAAGTGEAFF TGCAGCGTTGAAGCAGCTGGAACAGGTGAAGCTTTCTTT
. TRBJ1-1 TRBV11-2 few CASSLARASAEAFF TGTGCCAGCAGCTTAGCGAGGGCCTCCGCAGAAGCTTTCTTT
TRBD2 TRBJ2-7 TRBV11-2 . CASSLNTGTNEQYF TGTGCCAGCAGCTTAAACACCGGGACTAACGAGCAGTACTTC
TRBD1 TRBJ1-2 TRBV20-1 . CSAISRAGGVVGYTF TGCAGTGCTATATCTCGGGCAGGGGGAGTCGTAGGCTACACCTTC
. TRBJ2-5 TRBV19 . CASSASALETQYF TGTGCCAGTAGTGCAAGCGCTTTGGAGACCCAGTACTTC
TRBD1 TRBJ1-5 TRBV7-9 . CASSDSSGQGNQPQHF TGTGCCAGCAGCGACTCTTCGGGACAGGGTAATCAGCCCCAGCATTTT
. TRBJ1-2 TRBV4-3 many CASSQEAGDGYGYTF TGCGCCAGCAGCCAAGAAGCAGGGGACGGCTATGGCTACACCTTC
. TRBJ1-4 TRBV2 . CATLRDNEKLFF TGTGCCACCCTAAGGGACAATGAAAAACTGTTTTTT
. TRBJ2-3 TRBV7-8 many CASSPWGGVSGPDTQYF TGTGCCAGCAGCCCCTGGGGCGGGGTATCTGGCCCAGATACGCAGTATTTT
TRBD1 TRBJ2-7 TRBV4-1 few CASSLARGLNEQYF TGCGCCAGCAGCCTGGCTAGGGGGCTTAACGAGCAGTACTTC
. TRBJ2-2 TRBV6-8 . CASSQTIRTGELFF TGTGCCAGCAGTCAGACCATCCGCACCGGGGAGCTGTTTTTT
. TRBJ2-1 TRBV7-6 . CASSLAPGEGNEQFF TGTGCCAGCAGCTTAGCTCCAGGGGAAGGCAATGAGCAGTTCTTC
TRBD2 TRBJ2-1 TRBV7-2 . CASSLYGGARSNEQFF TGTGCCAGCAGCCTTTACGGGGGGGCCAGATCGAATGAGCAGTTCTTC
. TRBJ2-7 TRBV7-3 . CASSPGLGSEQYF TGTGCCAGCAGCCCTGGGTTAGGGAGCGAGCAGTACTTC
TRBD1 TRBJ2-7 TRBV20-1 . CSTPSTGVAYEQYF TGCAGTACTCCATCGACAGGGGTCGCCTACGAGCAGTACTTC
TRBD1 TRBJ2-1 TRBV5-1 . CASSLGQGYYNEQFF TGCGCCAGCAGCTTGGGACAGGGGTACTACAATGAGCAGTTCTTC
. TRBJ1-1 TRBV12-3/TRBV12-4 few CASSLSGFTEAFF TGTGCCAGCAGTTTATCAGGGTTCACTGAAGCTTTCTTT
. TRBJ2-7 TRBV11-2 . CASSFPSDEQYF TGTGCCAGCAGCTTTCCCAGCGACGAGCAGTACTTC
TRBD1 TRBJ2-1 TRBV7-2 few CASNFPRDRGYNEQFF TGTGCCAGCAACTTCCCACGGGACAGGGGATACAATGAGCAGTTCTTC
. TRBJ1-1 TRBV6-5 few CASSKQGENTEAFF TGTGCCAGCAGTAAACAGGGAGAGAACACTGAAGCTTTCTTT
. TRBJ2-5 TRBV5-1 few CASSHKETQYF TGCGCCAGCAGCCATAAAGAGACCCAGTACTTC
. TRBJ1-2 TRBV27 . CASSYHRDYGYTF TGTGCCAGCTCATACCACAGGGACTATGGCTACACCTTC
. TRBJ1-1 TRBV6-5 . CASSPPGRQSEAFF TGTGCCAGCAGTCCTCCGGGACGGCAGTCTGAAGCTTTCTTT
TRBD1 TRBJ2-2 TRBV7-7 many CASSLGDRDTGELFF TGTGCTAGCAGCTTGGGGGACAGGGACACCGGGGAGCTGTTTTTT
TRBD1 TRBJ2-7 TRBV6-8 . CATRFGGGTGVSYEQYF TGTGCCACCCGATTCGGGGGAGGGACAGGGGTTTCCTACGAGCAGTACTTC
. TRBJ1-2 TRBV19 . CASSIGIGGYTF TGTGCCAGTAGTATTGGTATTGGTGGCTACACCTTC
TRBD2 TRBJ2-2 TRBV20-1 once CSATGERGGPRTGELFF TGCAGTGCTACGGGCGAGCGGGGGGGCCCCAGAACCGGGGAGCTGTTTTTT
. TRBJ1-1 TRBV7-3 . CASRGDGQLNTEAFF TGTGCCAGCAGGGGGGACGGCCAATTGAACACTGAAGCTTTCTTT
. TRBJ1-2 TRBV11-2 . CASSSGIYREEGYTF TGTGCCAGCAGCTCCGGAATTTACAGGGAGGAAGGCTACACCTTC
. TRBJ1-1 TRBV4-3 few CASSNRPARTANTEAFF TGCGCCAGCAGCAATCGTCCAGCCAGGACAGCGAACACTGAAGCTTTCTTT
TRBD1 TRBJ1-2 TRBV7-2 many CASSLVQGADYGYTF TGTGCCAGCAGCTTAGTTCAGGGGGCGGACTATGGCTACACCTTC
TRBD1 TRBJ1-1 TRBV9 . CASSVVWDSEGSEAFF TGTGCCAGCAGCGTAGTTTGGGACAGTGAGGGGTCTGAAGCTTTCTTT
. TRBJ1-5 TRBV6-1 . CASSGFTGQPQHF TGTGCCAGCAGTGGCTTCACAGGTCAGCCCCAGCATTTT